This T cell receptor (beta chain) was obtained from a study of blood T cell repertoires in COVID-19. About the study: PBMCs, B-cell-depleted T cells, or T cells provided the cDNA or gDNA that made up the material.

In the authors' workflow: The authors estimated nucleated cell counts from reference gene primer amplification. The protocol was immunoSEQ multiplex PCR, while the TCRdb copy is restricted to in-frame clones and leaves out a portion. The V and J calls and clone size were taken over from that table, and D and trimming were inferred from the DNA. The profile shows roughly 460,000 clones, approximately 90% of them singletons. The CDR3 extends over 15 amino acids. Germline assignment: CDR1 SGHTS and CDR2 YDEGEE. The ends lost 4 bases at V and 4 bases at J; junction bases unmatched: 8. Enrolment of Seattle patients took place during active infection, and they were followed longitudinally. This clone was counted between two and nine times.

This receptor was taken from a man younger than 35 with COVID-19, enrolled during active disease. This chain uses TRBV5-8 with TRBJ1-3; 7 positions agree with TRBD1. Sequenced material: peripheral blood. The CDR3 nucleotides read TGTGCCAGCAGCCCCTCCGGGACAGAGGGAAACACCATATATTTT. Amino acids: CASSPSGTEGNTIYF.